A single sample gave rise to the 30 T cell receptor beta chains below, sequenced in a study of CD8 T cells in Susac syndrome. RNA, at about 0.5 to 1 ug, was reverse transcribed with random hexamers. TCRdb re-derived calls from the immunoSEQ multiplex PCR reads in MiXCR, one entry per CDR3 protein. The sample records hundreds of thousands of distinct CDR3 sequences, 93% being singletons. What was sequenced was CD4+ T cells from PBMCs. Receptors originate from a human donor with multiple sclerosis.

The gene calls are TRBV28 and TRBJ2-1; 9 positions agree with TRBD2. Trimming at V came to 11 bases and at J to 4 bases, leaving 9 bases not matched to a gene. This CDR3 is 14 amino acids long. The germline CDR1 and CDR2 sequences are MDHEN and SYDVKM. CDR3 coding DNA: TGTGCCTCCTCCGCGGGGGGGATTTACAATGAGCAGTTCTTC. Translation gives CASSAGGIYNEQFF.

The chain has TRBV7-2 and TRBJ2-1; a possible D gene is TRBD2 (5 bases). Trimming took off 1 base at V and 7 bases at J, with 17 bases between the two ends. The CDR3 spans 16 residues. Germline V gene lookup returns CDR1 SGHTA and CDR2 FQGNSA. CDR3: CASSLGWTPAGNEQFF. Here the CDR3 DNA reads TGTGCCAGCAGCTTAGGTTGGACGCCGGCGGGTAATGAGCAGTTCTTC. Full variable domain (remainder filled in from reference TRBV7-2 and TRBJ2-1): GAGVSQSPSNKVTEKGKDVELRCDPISGHTALYWYRQSLGQGLEFLIYFQGNSAPDKSGLPSDRFSAERTGGSVSTLTIQRTQQEDSAVYLCASSLGWTPAGNEQFFGPGTRLTVL.

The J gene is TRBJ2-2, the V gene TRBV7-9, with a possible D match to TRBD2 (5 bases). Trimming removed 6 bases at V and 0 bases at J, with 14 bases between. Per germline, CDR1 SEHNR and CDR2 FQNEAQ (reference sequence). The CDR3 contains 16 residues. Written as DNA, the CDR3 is TGTGCCAGCAGTCCCACGGACTGGGCGAACACCGGGGAGCTGTTTTTT. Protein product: CASSPTDWANTGELFF.

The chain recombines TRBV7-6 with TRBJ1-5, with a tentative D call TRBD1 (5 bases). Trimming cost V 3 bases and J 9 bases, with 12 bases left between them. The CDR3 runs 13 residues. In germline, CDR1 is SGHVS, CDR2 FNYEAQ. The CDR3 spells CASSLDWGGPQHF. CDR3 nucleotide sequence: TGTGCCAGCAGCTTGGACTGGGGGGGGCCCCAGCATTTT.

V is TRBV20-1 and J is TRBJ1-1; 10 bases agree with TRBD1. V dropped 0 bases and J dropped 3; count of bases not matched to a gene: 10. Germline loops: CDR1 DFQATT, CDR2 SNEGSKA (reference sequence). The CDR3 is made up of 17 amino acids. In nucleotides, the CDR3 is TGCAGTGCTAGAGACGGGACAGGGGCGGCCGGGGACACTGAAGCTTTCTTT. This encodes CSARDGTGAAGDTEAFF.

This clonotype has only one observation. CDR3 bases: TGTGCCAGTAGTGAGGGGGCGCGGTTGATAGCTTTCTTT. The encoded protein is CASSEGARLIAFF. The V gene is TRBV19, the J gene TRBJ1-1; 7 bases line up with TRBD1. From germline, CDR1 is LNHDA and CDR2 SQIVND (reference sequence). V shed 5 bases, J shed 10 bases, and the junction held 10 bases outside the gene matches. CDR3 size: 13 residues.

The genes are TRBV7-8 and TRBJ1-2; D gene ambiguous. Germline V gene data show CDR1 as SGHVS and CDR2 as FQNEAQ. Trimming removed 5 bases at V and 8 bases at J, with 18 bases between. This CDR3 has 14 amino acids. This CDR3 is CASSQARGVGGYTF. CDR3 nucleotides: TGTGCCAGCAGCCAGGCACGGGGAGTGGGGGGCTACACCTTC.

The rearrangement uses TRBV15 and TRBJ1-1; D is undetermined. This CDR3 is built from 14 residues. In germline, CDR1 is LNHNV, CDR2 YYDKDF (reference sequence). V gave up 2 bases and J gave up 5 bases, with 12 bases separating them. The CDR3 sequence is CATSRSAPATEAFF. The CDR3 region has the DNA TGTGCCACCAGCAGATCTGCCCCAGCAACTGAAGCTTTCTTT. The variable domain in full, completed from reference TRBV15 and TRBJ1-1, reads DAMVIQNPRYQVTQFGKPVTLSCSQTLNHNVMYWYQQKSSQAPKLLFHYYDKDFNNEADTPDNFQSRRPNTSFCFLDIRSPGLGDTAMYLCATSRSAPATEAFFGQGTRLTVV.

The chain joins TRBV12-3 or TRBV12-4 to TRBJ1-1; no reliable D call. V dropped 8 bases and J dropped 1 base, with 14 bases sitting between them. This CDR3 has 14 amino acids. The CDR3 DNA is TGTGCCAGCGGTGTAAGACGGAGGAACACTGAAGCTTTCTTT. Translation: CASGVRRRNTEAFF.

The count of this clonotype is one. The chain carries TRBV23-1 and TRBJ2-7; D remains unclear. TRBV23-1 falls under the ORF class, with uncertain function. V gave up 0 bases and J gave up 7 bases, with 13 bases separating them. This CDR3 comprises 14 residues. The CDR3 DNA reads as TGCGCCAGCAGTCAATCGAGGCCCGTAGGGGAGCAGTACGTC. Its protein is CASSQSRPVGEQYV.

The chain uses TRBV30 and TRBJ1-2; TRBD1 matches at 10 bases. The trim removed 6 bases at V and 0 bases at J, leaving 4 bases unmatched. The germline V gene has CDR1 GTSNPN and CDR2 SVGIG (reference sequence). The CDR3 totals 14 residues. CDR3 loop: CACGTGAANYGYTF. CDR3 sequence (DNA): TGTGCCTGTGGGACAGGGGCCGCTAACTATGGCTACACCTTC.

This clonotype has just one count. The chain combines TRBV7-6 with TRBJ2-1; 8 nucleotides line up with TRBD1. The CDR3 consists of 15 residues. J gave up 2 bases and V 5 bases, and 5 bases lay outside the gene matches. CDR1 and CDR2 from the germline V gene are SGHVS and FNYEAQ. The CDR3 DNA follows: TGTGCCAGCAGCCCTAGACAGGGGCCCTACAATGAGCAGTTCTTC. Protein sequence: CASSPRQGPYNEQFF.

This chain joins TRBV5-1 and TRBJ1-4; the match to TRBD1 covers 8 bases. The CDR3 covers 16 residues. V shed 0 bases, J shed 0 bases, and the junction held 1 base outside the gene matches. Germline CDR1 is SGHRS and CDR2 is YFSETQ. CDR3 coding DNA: TGCGCCAGCAGCTTGGCGGGACAGGCAACTAATGAAAAACTGTTTTTT. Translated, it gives CASSLAGQATNEKLFF.

This CDR3 reads CASSPIDRMNTEAFF. The CDR3 DNA is TGTGCCAGCTCACCAATCGACAGAATGAACACTGAAGCTTTCTTT. The chain carries TRBV18 and TRBJ1-1; TRBD1 is a possible D gene (5 bases). This CDR3 has 15 residues. V dropped 2 bases and J dropped 0 bases, with 10 bases sitting between them. Germline CDR1 KGHSH, CDR2 LQKENI.

CDR3 region: CASTNMRQPGGNQPQHF. Written as DNA, the CDR3 is TGTGCCAGTACAAACATGCGGCAGCCAGGGGGCAATCAGCCCCAGCATTTT. This chain joins TRBV19 and TRBJ1-5; D perhaps matches TRBD1 (6 bases). Germline V gene lookup returns CDR1 LNHDA and CDR2 SQIVND (reference sequence). Trimming cost V 7 bases and J 2 bases, with 21 bases left between them. The CDR3 runs 17 residues.

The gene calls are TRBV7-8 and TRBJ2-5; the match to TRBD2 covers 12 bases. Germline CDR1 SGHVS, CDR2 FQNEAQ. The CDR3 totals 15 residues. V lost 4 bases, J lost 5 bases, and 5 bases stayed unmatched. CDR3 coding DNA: TGTGCCAGCAGCTCTAGCGGGGGGGCCGGGGAGACCCAGTACTTC. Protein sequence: CASSSSGGAGETQYF.

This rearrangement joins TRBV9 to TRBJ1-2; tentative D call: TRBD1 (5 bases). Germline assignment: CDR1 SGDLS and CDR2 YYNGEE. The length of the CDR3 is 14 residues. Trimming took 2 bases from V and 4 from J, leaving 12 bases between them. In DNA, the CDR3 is TGTGCCAGCAGCGTCTCACAGGAGACCTATGGCTACACCTTC. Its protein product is CASSVSQETYGYTF.

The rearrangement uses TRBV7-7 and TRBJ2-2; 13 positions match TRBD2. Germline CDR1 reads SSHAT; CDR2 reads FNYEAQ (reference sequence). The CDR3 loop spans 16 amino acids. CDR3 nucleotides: TGTGCTAGCGGACCGGGACTAGCGGGACGGACCGGGGAGCTGTTTTTT. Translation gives CASGPGLAGRTGELFF.

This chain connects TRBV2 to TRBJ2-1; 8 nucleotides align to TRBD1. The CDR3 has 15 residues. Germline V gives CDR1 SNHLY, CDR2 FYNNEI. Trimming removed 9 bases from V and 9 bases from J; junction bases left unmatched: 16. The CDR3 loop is CASTGGGGPSGEQFF. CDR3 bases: TGTGCCAGTACAGGGGGTGGCGGCCCCTCAGGTGAGCAGTTCTTC.

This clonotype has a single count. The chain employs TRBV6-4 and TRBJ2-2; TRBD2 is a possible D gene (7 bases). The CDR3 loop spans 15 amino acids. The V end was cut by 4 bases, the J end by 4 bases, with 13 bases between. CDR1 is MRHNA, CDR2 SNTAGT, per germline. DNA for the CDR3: TGTGCCAGCAGTGTCGGGGGGCCGGTCACCGGGGAGCTGTTTTTT. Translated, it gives CASSVGGPVTGELFF.

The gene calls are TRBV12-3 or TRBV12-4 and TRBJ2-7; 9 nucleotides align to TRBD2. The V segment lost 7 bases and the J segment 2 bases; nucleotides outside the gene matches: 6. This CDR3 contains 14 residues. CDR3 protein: CASKYASGAYEQYF. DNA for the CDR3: TGTGCCAGCAAATACGCTAGCGGGGCCTACGAGCAGTACTTC.

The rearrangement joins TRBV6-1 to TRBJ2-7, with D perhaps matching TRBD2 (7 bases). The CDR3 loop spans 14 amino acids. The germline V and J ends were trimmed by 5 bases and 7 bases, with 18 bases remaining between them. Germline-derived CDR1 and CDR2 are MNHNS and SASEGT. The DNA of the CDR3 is TGTGCCAGCAGTCCATCGGGGGGCAGAGGAGAGCAGTACGTC. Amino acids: CASSPSGGRGEQYV.

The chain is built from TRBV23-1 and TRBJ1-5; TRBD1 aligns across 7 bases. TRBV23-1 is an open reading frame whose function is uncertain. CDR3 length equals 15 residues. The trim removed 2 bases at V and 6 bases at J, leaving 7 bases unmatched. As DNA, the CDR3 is TGCGCCAGCAGTCAACCCCCAGGGGGGACTCAGCCCCAGCATTTT. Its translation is CASSQPPGGTQPQHF.

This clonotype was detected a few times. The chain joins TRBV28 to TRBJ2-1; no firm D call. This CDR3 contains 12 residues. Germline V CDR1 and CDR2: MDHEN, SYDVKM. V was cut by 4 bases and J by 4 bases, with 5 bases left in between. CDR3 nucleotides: TGTGCCAGCAGTTCCGAGTACAATGAGCAGTTCTTC. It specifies CASSSEYNEQFF.

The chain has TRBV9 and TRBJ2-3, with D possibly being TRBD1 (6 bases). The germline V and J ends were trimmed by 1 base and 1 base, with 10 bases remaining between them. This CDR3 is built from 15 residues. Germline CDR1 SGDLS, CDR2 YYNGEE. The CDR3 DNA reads TGTGCCAGCAGCGTACAGGGGATTGGCACAGATACGCAGTATTTT. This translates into CASSVQGIGTDTQYF.

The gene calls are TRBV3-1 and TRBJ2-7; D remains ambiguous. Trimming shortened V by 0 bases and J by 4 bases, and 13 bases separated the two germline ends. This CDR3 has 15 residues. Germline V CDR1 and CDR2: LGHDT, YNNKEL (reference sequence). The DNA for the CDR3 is TGTGCCAGCAGCCAAGATCCGGCCAGCCCGTACGAGCAGTACTTC. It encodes CASSQDPASPYEQYF.

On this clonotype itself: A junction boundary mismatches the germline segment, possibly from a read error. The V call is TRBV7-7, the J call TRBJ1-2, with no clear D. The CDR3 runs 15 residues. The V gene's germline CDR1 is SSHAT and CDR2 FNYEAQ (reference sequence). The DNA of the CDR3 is TGTGCTAGCAGCCAGCGGGCTGGGCATGGCTATGGCTACACCTTC. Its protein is CASSQRAGHGYGYTF.

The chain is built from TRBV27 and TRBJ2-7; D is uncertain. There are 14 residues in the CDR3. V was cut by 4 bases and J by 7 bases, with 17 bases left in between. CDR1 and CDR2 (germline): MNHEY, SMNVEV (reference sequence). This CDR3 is CASSWVGRPREQYF. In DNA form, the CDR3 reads TGTGCCAGCAGTTGGGTCGGAAGGCCGCGGGAGCAGTACTTC.

The CDR3 coding sequence is TGCAGCGTTGATGAGGGGGCCGGAAACACCATATATTTT. Translation: CSVDEGAGNTIYF. The V gene is TRBV29-1, the J gene TRBJ1-3; TRBD1 agrees at 7 bases. Germline V gene data show CDR1 as SQVTM and CDR2 as ANQGSEA. The CDR3 is made up of 13 amino acids. Trimming at V came to 3 bases and at J to 4 bases, leaving 3 bases not matched to a gene. The full variable domain, in which reference TRBV29-1 and TRBJ1-3 provide the parts outside the CDR3, is SAVISQKPSRDICQRGTSLTIQCQVDSQVTMMFWYRQQPGQSLTLIATANQGSEATYESGFVIDKFPISRPNLTFSTLTVSNMSPEDSSIYLCSVDEGAGNTIYFGEGSWLTVV.

For the CDR3, the DNA is TGTGCCAGCAGTGGCATAGGGTCCCGCTACAATGAGCAGTTCTTC. This encodes CASSGIGSRYNEQFF. The chain links TRBV6-1 to TRBJ2-1, with D unclear. V lost 4 bases and J 3 bases, leaving 13 bases between the germline ends. The CDR3 extends over 15 amino acids. Germline V gives CDR1 MNHNS, CDR2 SASEGT.